These T cell receptor beta chains were read from a single sample in a study of blood T cells in healthy people across ages. From the 5' RACE reads, TCRdb called clonotypes with MiXCR, one entry per CDR3 protein. The sample contains more than 1,000,000 distinct CDR3 sequences, almost 25% of which appear only once. The same sample was also studied in work on T cells of mothers and their children.

The sample taken for sequencing was blood. Every receptor here comes from a girl aged 2-9 years in good health. CDR3s include the opening cysteine and the closing phenylalanine or tryptophan. Each record gives: V gene, D gene, clone size, J gene, CDR3 protein, CDR3 DNA. A D gene is named only where the DNA matches it firmly. Clone sizes are given selectively: once, few, many, or a class where the clone is expanded.

TRBV29-1	.	few	TRBJ1-1	CSVEWASSAAFF	TGCAGCGTTGAGTGGGCCTCCTCGGCAGCTTTCTTT
TRBV5-5	.	.	TRBJ2-1	CASSLGPGRYEQFF	TGTGCCAGCAGCCTCGGCCCGGGGCGGTATGAGCAGTTCTTC
TRBV12-3/TRBV12-4	.	.	TRBJ1-1	CASSEGLIAEAFF	TGTGCCAGCAGTGAGGGGTTAATCGCTGAAGCTTTCTTT
TRBV6-6	TRBD2	.	TRBJ2-5	CASGGERDPKQYF	TGTGCCAGTGGGGGGGAGAGAGACCCAAAACAGTACTTC
TRBV3-1	.	.	TRBJ2-5	CASSQGGLEVEETLYF	TGTGCCAGCAGCCAAGGGGGCTTGGAGGTGGAAGAGACCCTGTACTTC
TRBV15	TRBD1	.	TRBJ1-4	CATSSRDRGTNEKLFF	TGTGCCACCAGCAGCCGGGACAGGGGAACTAATGAAAAACTGTTTTTT
TRBV4-3	TRBD1	few	TRBJ2-1	CASNQDGTGSGEQFF	TGCGCCAGCAACCAAGATGGGACAGGGTCAGGTGAGCAGTTCTTC
TRBV12-3/TRBV12-4	TRBD1	.	TRBJ2-7	CASNSQGESGEQYF	TGTGCCAGCAATTCCCAGGGGGAGTCTGGCGAGCAGTACTTC
TRBV5-5	TRBD2	.	TRBJ2-7	CASSWTSGRADEQYF	TGTGCCAGCAGCTGGACTAGCGGGAGGGCCGACGAGCAGTACTTC
TRBV27	.	.	TRBJ1-5	CANVRAVRHSNQPQHF	TGTGCCAACGTGAGAGCGGTAAGGCATAGCAATCAGCCCCAGCATTTT
TRBV2	.	.	TRBJ2-1	CASSEGTSTYNEQFF	TGTGCCAGCAGTGAAGGGACATCTACCTACAATGAGCAGTTCTTC
TRBV20-1	TRBD2	.	TRBJ2-3	CSAPRLAGSDTQYF	TGCAGTGCCCCCCGACTAGCGGGATCAGATACGCAGTATTTT
TRBV7-2	TRBD1	few	TRBJ1-2	CASSRQGNNYGYTF	TGTGCCAGCAGCCGACAGGGAAACAACTATGGCTACACCTTC
TRBV5-6	.	.	TRBJ1-5	CASSLARLDQPQHF	TGTGCCAGCAGCTTGGCCAGGCTGGATCAGCCCCAGCATTTT
TRBV2	.	.	TRBJ2-3	CASEGEDTQYF	TGTGCCAGCGAGGGGGAGGATACGCAGTATTTT
TRBV6-1	TRBD1	few	TRBJ1-2	CASRGQGVYGYTF	TGTGCCAGCAGGGGACAGGGAGTCTATGGCTACACCTTC
TRBV20-1	.	.	TRBJ2-5	CSAQKTGKQETQYF	TGCAGTGCTCAAAAAACCGGGAAACAAGAGACCCAGTACTTC
TRBV7-2	.	.	TRBJ2-5	CASSLQGADGAGETQYF	TGTGCCAGCAGCTTACAAGGAGCGGATGGGGCGGGAGAGACCCAGTACTTC
TRBV7-3	.	many	TRBJ2-2	CASSPIPGAAGELFF	TGTGCCAGCAGCCCTATCCCAGGGGCCGCCGGGGAGCTGTTTTTT
TRBV5-1	.	few	TRBJ2-7	CASSLAEGNEQYF	TGCGCCAGCAGCTTGGCCGAGGGAAACGAGCAGTACTTC
TRBV19	.	.	TRBJ1-3	CASSIFNTEESGNTIYF	TGTGCCAGTAGTATATTTAACACGGAGGAAAGTGGAAACACCATATATTTT
TRBV15	.	.	TRBJ2-5	CATSRPRTAQETQYF	TGTGCCACCAGCAGACCACGGACTGCCCAAGAGACCCAGTACTTC
TRBV12-3/TRBV12-4	TRBD2	few	TRBJ2-3	CASSPAGLAGDPDSTDTQYF	TGTGCCAGCAGTCCCGCCGGACTAGCGGGGGACCCAGACAGCACAGATACGCAGTATTTT
TRBV20-1	.	.	TRBJ2-4	CSGTAPDKNIQYF	TGCAGTGGTACGGCCCCCGACAAAAACATTCAGTACTTC
TRBV20-1	TRBD1	once	TRBJ2-3	CSALRGQVISDTQYF	TGCAGTGCTTTACGGGGACAGGTGATTTCGGATACGCAGTATTTT